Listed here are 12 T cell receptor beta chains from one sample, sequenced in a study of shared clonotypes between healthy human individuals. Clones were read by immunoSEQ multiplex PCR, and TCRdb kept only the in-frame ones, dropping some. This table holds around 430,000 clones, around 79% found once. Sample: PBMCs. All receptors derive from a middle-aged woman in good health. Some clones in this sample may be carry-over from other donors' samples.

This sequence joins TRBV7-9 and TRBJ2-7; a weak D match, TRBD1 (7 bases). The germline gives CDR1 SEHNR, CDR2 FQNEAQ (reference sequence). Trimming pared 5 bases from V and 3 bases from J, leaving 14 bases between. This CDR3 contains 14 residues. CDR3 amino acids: CASSAQGGSYEQYF. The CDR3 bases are TGTGCCAGCAGCGCTCAGGGGGGAAGCTACGAGCAGTACTTC.

The CDR3 DNA follows: TGTGCCAGCAGCCGACAGGGCTCGGGTGGCACTGAAGCTTTCTTT. Protein sequence: CASSRQGSGGTEAFF. This sequence joins TRBV7-9 and TRBJ1-1; TRBD1 matches at 7 bases. Germline CDR1 reads SEHNR; CDR2 reads FQNEAQ (reference sequence). V lost 5 bases to trimming and J lost 4 bases; unmatched junction nucleotides: 10. CDR3 size: 15 residues.

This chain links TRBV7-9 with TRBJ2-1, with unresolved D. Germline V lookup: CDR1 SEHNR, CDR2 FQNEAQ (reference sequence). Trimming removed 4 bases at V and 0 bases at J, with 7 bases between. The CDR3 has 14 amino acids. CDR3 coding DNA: TGTGCCAGCAGCTCGACAAGCTCCTACAATGAGCAGTTCTTC. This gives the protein CASSSTSSYNEQFF.

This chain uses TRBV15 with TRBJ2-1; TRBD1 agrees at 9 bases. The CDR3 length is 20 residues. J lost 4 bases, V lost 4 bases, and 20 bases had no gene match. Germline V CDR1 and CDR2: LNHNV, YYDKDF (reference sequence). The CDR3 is CATSKTPGQGRGLTYNEQFF. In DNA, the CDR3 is TGTGCCACCAGCAAGACGCCGGGACAGGGTAGGGGCCTTACGTACAATGAGCAGTTCTTC.

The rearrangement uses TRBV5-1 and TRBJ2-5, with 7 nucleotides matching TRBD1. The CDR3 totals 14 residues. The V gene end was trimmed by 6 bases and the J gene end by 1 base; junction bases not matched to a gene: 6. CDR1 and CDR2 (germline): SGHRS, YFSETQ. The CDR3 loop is CASKFGTAQETQYF. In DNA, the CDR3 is TGCGCCAGCAAATTCGGGACAGCCCAAGAGACCCAGTACTTC.

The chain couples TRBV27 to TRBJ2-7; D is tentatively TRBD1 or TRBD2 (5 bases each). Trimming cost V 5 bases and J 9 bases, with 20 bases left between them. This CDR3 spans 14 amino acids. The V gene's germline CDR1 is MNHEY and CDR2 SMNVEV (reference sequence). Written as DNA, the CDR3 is TGTGCCAGCAGTCCCCCCCCCAGGGTCAGCGGGCAGTACTTC. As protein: CASSPPPRVSGQYF.

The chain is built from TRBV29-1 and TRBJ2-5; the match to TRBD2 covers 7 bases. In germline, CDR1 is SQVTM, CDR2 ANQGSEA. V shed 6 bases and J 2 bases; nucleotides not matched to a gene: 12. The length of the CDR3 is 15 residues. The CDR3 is CSVTSGTGGQETQYF. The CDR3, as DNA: TGCAGCGTCACCTCCGGGACGGGGGGTCAAGAGACCCAGTACTTC. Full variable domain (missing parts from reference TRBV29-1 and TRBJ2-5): SAVISQKPSRDICQRGTSLTIQCQVDSQVTMMFWYRQQPGQSLTLIATANQGSEATYESGFVIDKFPISRPNLTFSTLTVSNMSPEDSSIYLCSVTSGTGGQETQYFGPGTRLLVL.

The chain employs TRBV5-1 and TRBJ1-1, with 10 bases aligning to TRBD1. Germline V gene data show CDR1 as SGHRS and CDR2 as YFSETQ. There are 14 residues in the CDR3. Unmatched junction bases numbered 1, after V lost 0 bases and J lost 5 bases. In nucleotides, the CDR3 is TGCGCCAGCAGCTTGGGGGGACAGGGGACTGAAGCTTTCTTT. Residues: CASSLGGQGTEAFF.

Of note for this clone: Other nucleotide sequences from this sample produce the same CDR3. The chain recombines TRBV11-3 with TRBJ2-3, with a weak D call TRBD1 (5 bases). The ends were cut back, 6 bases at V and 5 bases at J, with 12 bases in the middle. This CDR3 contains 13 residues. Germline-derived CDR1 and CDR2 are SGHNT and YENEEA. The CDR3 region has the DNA TGTGCCAGCAGTCAACCAGGGTTAGATACGCAGTATTTT. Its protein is CASSQPGLDTQYF.

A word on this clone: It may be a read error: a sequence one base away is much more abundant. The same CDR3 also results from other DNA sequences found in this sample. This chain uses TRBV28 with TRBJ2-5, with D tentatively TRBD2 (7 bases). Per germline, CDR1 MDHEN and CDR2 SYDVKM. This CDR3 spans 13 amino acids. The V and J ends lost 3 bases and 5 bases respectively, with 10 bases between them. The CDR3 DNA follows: TGTGCCAGCAGTTTGGGAGGGGGGGAGACCCAGTACTTC. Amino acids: CASSLGGGETQYF.

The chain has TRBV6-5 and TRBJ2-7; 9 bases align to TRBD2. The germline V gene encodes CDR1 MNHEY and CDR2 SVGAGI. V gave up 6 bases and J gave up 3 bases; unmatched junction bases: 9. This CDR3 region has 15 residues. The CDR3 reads CASSRTSVPGYEQYF. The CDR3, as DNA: TGTGCCAGCAGCCGGACTAGCGTACCAGGCTACGAGCAGTACTTC.

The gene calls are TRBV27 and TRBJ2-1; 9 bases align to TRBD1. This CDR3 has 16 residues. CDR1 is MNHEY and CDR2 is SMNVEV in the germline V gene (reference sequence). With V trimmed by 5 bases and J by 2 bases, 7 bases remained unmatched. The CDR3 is CASSPGGQGPYNEQFF. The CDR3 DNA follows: TGTGCCAGCAGTCCTGGTGGACAGGGGCCCTACAATGAGCAGTTCTTC.